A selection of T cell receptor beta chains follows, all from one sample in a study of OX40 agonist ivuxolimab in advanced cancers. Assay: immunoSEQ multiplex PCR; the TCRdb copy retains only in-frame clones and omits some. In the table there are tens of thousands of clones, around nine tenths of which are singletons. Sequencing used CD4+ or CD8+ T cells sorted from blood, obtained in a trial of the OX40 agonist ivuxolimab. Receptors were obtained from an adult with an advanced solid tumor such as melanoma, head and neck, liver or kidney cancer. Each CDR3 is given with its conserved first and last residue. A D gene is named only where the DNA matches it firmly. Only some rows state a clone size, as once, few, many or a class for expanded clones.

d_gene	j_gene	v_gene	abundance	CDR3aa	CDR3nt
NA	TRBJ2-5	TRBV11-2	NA	CASSFGAEETQYF	TGTGCCAGCAGCTTCGGGGCAGAAGAGACCCAGTACTTC
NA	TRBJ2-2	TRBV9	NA	CASSVGPGELFF	TGTGCCAGCAGCGTAGGCCCCGGGGAGCTGTTTTTT
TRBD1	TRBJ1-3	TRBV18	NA	CASSPSGTGSYGNTIYF	TGTGCCAGCTCACCCTCCGGGACAGGGTCCTATGGAAACACCATATATTTT
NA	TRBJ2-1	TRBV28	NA	CASSFQTGPYNEQFF	TGTGCCAGCAGTTTTCAAACAGGGCCCTACAATGAGCAGTTCTTC
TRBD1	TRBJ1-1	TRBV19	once	CASLAGQGLMNTEAFF	TGTGCCAGCCTTGCGGGACAGGGACTTATGAACACTGAAGCTTTCTTT
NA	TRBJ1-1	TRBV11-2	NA	CASSQPTGEAFF	TGTGCCAGCAGCCAACCTACAGGGGAAGCTTTCTTT
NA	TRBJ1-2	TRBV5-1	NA	CASSFAGNYGYTF	TGCGCCAGCAGCTTCGCAGGAAACTATGGCTACACCTTC
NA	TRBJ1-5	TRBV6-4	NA	CASSVDTGRPQHF	TGTGCCAGCAGTGTGGACACAGGTCGGCCCCAGCATTTT
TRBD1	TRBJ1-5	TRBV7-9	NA	CASSPGQGNQPQHF	TGTGCCAGCAGCCCAGGACAGGGCAATCAGCCCCAGCATTTT
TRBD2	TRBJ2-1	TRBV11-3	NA	CASSLVSGGHNEQFF	TGTGCCAGCAGCTTAGTTAGCGGGGGCCACAATGAGCAGTTCTTC
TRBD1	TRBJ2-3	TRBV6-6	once	CASSAPGQGGDTQYF	TGTGCCAGCAGTGCCCCGGGACAGGGAGGTGATACGCAGTATTTT
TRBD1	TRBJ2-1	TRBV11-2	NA	CASSSRQGYMDEQFF	TGTGCCAGCAGCTCCCGACAGGGGTATATGGATGAGCAGTTCTTC
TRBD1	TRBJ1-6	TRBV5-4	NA	CASSQMGQGGNSPLHF	TGTGCCAGCAGCCAAATGGGACAGGGAGGTAATTCACCCCTCCACTTT
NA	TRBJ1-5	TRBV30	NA	CAWTQTGHQPQHF	TGTGCCTGGACCCAAACCGGGCATCAGCCCCAGCATTTT
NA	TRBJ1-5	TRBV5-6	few	CASSPWAGYSNQPQHF	TGTGCCAGCAGCCCATGGGCGGGTTATAGCAATCAGCCCCAGCATTTT
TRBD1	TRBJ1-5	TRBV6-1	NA	CASSDRGISNQPQHF	TGTGCCAGCAGTGACAGGGGGATTAGTAATCAGCCCCAGCATTTT
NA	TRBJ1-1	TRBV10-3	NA	CAISESAGYDTEAFF	TGTGCCATCAGTGAGTCAGCGGGGTACGACACTGAAGCTTTCTTT
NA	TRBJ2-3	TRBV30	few	CAWSRATDTQYF	TGTGCCTGGAGTAGGGCTACAGATACGCAGTATTTT
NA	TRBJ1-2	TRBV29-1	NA	CSVEERNNYGYTF	TGCAGCGTTGAAGAAAGGAACAACTATGGCTACACCTTC
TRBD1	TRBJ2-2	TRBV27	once	CASRRTGGTGELFF	TGTGCCAGCCGACGGACAGGGGGCACCGGGGAGCTGTTTTTT
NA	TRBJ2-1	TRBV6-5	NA	CASSYRSSPVGVEQFF	TGTGCCAGCAGTTACCGCTCCTCTCCGGTGGGCGTTGAGCAGTTCTTC
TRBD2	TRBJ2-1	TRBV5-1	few	CASSWGGGGYNEQFF	TGCGCCAGCAGCTGGGGGGGAGGAGGTTACAATGAGCAGTTCTTC
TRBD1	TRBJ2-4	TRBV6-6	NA	CASSLSGQGSNIQYF	TGTGCCAGCAGTTTGTCGGGACAGGGGTCAAACATTCAGTACTTC
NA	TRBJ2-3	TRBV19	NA	CASSVTDARDTQYF	TGTGCCAGTAGCGTGACGGACGCAAGGGATACGCAGTATTTT
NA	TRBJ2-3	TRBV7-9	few	CASSPKLSGTDTQYF	TGTGCCAGCAGCCCCAAATTGTCTGGCACAGATACGCAGTATTTT
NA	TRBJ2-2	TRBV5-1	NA	CASSTSPGVMDTGELFF	TGCGCCAGCAGTACTTCACCAGGGGTCATGGACACCGGGGAGCTGTTTTTT
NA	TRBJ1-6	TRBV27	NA	CASSLLRGVDNSPLHF	TGTGCCAGCAGTTTATTGCGGGGAGTGGACAATTCACCCCTCCACTTT
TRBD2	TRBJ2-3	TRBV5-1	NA	CASSLLGLRTDTRYF	TGCGCCAGCAGCTTGTTGGGACTACGCACAGATACGCGGTATTTT
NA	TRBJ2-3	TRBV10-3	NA	CAIREPTESRGTQYF	TGTGCCATCAGGGAGCCAACAGAGAGCAGAGGTACGCAGTATTTT
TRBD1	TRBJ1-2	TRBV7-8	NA	CASSLSGQEAEGYGYTF	TGTGCCAGCAGCTTATCGGGACAGGAGGCGGAAGGCTATGGCTACACCTTC
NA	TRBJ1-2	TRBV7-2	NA	CASSPSRGTNYGYTF	TGTGCCAGCAGCCCATCGAGGGGGACTAACTATGGCTACACCTTC
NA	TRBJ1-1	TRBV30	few	CAWSDKAPEAFF	TGTGCCTGGAGTGATAAAGCGCCTGAAGCTTTCTTT
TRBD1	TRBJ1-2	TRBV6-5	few	CASSYAGTGAYGYTF	TGTGCCAGCAGTTACGCCGGGACAGGGGCCTATGGCTACACCTTC
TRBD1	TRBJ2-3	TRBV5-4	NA	CASSPGTASTDTQYF	TGTGCCAGCAGCCCCGGGACAGCTAGCACAGATACGCAGTATTTT
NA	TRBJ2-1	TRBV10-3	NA	CWMQGMDNEQFF	TGTTGGATGCAGGGGATGGACAATGAGCAGTTCTTC
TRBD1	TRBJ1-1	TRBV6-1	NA	CASSPEGQSSTEAFF	TGTGCCAGCAGTCCGGAGGGACAGTCTAGCACTGAAGCTTTCTTT
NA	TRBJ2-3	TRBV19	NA	CASSHHYTQYF	TGTGCCAGTAGTCACCACTATACGCAGTATTTT
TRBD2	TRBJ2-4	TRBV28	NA	CASRAGTRGYIQYF	TGTGCCAGCAGGGCCGGGACTAGAGGGTACATTCAGTACTTC
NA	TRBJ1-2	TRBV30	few	CAGPKQANYGYTF	TGTGCCGGCCCAAAACAGGCAAACTATGGCTACACCTTC
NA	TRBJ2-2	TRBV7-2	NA	CASSQGITAASGELFF	TGTGCCAGCAGCCAAGGAATCACCGCGGCATCAGGGGAGCTGTTTTTT
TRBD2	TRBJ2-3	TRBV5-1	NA	CASSLVLAGATDTQYF	TGCGCCAGCAGCTTGGTGCTAGCGGGAGCCACAGATACGCAGTATTTT
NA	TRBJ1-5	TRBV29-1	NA	CSVEMGGGNQPQHF	TGCAGCGTTGAAATGGGGGGCGGCAATCAGCCCCAGCATTTT
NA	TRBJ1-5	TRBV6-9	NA	CASSYKRTRPQHF	TGTGCCAGCAGTTACAAACGGACGAGGCCCCAGCATTTT
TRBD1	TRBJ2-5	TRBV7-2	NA	CASSLHRGLGETQYF	TGTGCCAGCAGCTTACACAGGGGGTTGGGAGAGACCCAGTACTTC
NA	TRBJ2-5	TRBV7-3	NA	CASTPLQRDTQETQYF	TGTGCCAGCACCCCCCTGCAGCGGGACACCCAAGAGACCCAGTACTTC
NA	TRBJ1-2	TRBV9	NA	CASSVSTRQSPAYGYTF	TGTGCCAGCAGCGTTTCCACTCGACAGTCCCCCGCCTATGGCTACACCTTC
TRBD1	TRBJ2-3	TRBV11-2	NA	CASSLWGTGASTDTQYF	TGTGCCAGCAGCTTATGGGGGACAGGGGCTAGCACAGATACGCAGTATTTT
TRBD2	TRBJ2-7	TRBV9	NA	CASSVESSGRTEQYF	TGTGCCAGCAGCGTAGAAAGTAGCGGGAGAACCGAGCAGTACTTC
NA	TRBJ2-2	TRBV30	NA	CAWSVGAYTGELFF	TGTGCCTGGAGTGTAGGAGCGTACACCGGGGAGCTGTTTTTT
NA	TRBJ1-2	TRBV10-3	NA	CAINGDAQNSNYGYTF	TGTGCCATCAACGGGGACGCCCAAAATTCTAACTATGGCTACACCTTC
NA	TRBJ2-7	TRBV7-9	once	CASSLASSSYEQYF	TGTGCCAGCAGCTTAGCGAGTAGCTCCTACGAGCAGTACTTC
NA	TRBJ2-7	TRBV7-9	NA	CASSLGRGVDEQYF	TGTGCCAGCAGCTTAGGGAGGGGTGTCGACGAGCAGTACTTC
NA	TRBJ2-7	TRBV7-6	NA	CASSFGAKGSYEQYF	TGTGCCAGCAGCTTCGGGGCAAAGGGGTCCTACGAGCAGTACTTC
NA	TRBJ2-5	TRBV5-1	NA	CASSFGDNQGRETQYF	TGCGCCAGCAGCTTTGGGGACAACCAGGGGAGGGAGACCCAGTACTTC
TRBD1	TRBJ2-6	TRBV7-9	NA	CASSLSQGAKLSGANVLTF	TGTGCCAGCAGCTTATCGCAGGGGGCGAAATTATCTGGGGCCAACGTCCTGACTTTC